Listed below are T cell receptor beta chains from one sample, sequenced in a study of regulatory T cells in long-lasting Graves disease. From the multiplex PCR reads, TCRdb called clonotypes with MiXCR, one entry per CDR3 protein. The sample shows about 470,000 distinct CDR3 sequences, more than 20% of them seen only once. The starting material was peripheral blood mononuclear cells (PBMCs), obtained when the disease was refractory, from a patient treated with antithyroid drugs. Receptor source: a female donor with Graves disease. The conserved cysteine and the conserved F or W are not part of the CDR3 here.

. | TRBV27 | ASRLAGGLNSPLH
TRBJ1-5 | TRBV19 | ASSWAGGLNQPQH
TRBJ2-7 | TRBV29-1 | SVEDWAGPGGEQY
TRBJ2-6 | TRBV6-1 | ASIAGTPSGANVLT
TRBJ2-7 | TRBV28 | ASSIAGRSYEQY
TRBJ2-1 | TRBV20-1 | SARRPTGTRNNEQF
TRBJ2-1 | TRBV5-5 | ASSGRNNNEQF
TRBJ2-2 | TRBV10-3 | AISAVTSGYETGELF
TRBJ1-1 | TRBV30 | AWSRGTTNTEAF
TRBJ2-1 | TRBV11-2 | ASSIGTANNEQF
TRBJ2-5 | TRBV9 | ASSAPGGGQETQY
TRBJ2-2 | TRBV6-1 | ASSTRTGGYSNTGELF
TRBJ2-5 | TRBV6-5 | ASSYSITGGTLQETQY
TRBJ2-2 | TRBV29-1 | SVVRGANTGELF
TRBJ2-1 | TRBV5-1 | ASSPDRGSYNEQF
TRBJ1-1 | TRBV5-1 | ASSLFPESGEAF
TRBJ2-5 | TRBV6-5 | ASSYSPFKETQY
TRBJ1-4 | TRBV10-3 | AISEGGGNEKLF
TRBJ1-1 | TRBV20-1 | SALSTVNTEAF
TRBJ2-2 | TRBV20-1 | SARDLTSGRANTGELF
TRBJ1-1 | TRBV20-1 | SARVPRQGAVTEAF
TRBJ1-2 | TRBV6-1 | ASSADRVDGYT
TRBJ1-1 | TRBV7-2 | ASSLGAGFGTEAF
TRBJ1-1 | TRBV19 | ASSPGTSRNTEAF
TRBJ1-4 | TRBV30 | AWGSYEKLF
TRBJ2-7 | TRBV3-1 | ASSPRGAVVGQY
TRBJ1-2 | TRBV15 | ATSAQGSSYGYT
TRBJ1-2 | TRBV5-4 | ASSFLIPGQGKNGYT